This TCR beta chain was recorded in a study of immune heterogeneity within non-small cell lung tumors. Trimming took off 3 bases at V and 4 bases at J, with 21 bases between the two ends. This CDR3 spans 17 amino acids. Germline lookup yields CDR1 MDHEN and CDR2 SYDVKM. Bulk tumor genomic DNA (600 ng per sample) served as template. Several biopsies were collected from each primary tumor during surgery. They were spaced as far apart as possible within the tumor mass. Patients had untreated, newly diagnosed non-small cell lung cancer and underwent curative surgery. This clonotype is classed as medium-sized. In a multiplex PCR, 32 V and 13 J primers amplified TCR beta CDR3. TCRdb ran MiXCR on the multiplex PCR reads and lists one entry per CDR3 protein. The sample lists 12,000 or so distinct CDR3 sequences, 25% to 30% occurring once.

This chain joins TRBV28 and TRBJ1-2; TRBD1 is a possible D gene (6 bases). Sequencing was carried out using lung tumor tissue. This sequence originates from a man aged 50 to 59 with non-small cell lung cancer. Written as DNA, the CDR3 is TGTGCCAGCAGTTTTTTTGTTGGAGCAGGGGATCGCTATGGCTACACCTTC. It specifies CASSFFVGAGDRYGYTF.